This is a list of T cell receptor beta chains from one sample in a study of T cells after yellow fever vaccination. TCRdb independently ran MiXCR on the 5' RACE reads; one entry per CDR3 protein. The data hold just under 85,000 distinct CDR3 sequences, with 10% to 15% observed a single time. The starting material was CD8+ T cells not binding an NS4B(214-222) dextramer, sorted from PBMCs, obtained 21 days after the first yellow fever vaccination. The receptors here all came from a man aged 18-30 years who received the YFV17D yellow fever vaccine. Both conserved end residues are part of each CDR3. The D gene is left open where the match is weak. The size field is filled for only some rows; it gives once, few, many or a size class.

size,D,J,V,DNA,CDR3
-,-,TRBJ2-1,TRBV7-6,TGTGCCAGCAGCTCTCCCGACTTAACCTACAATGAGCAGTTCTTC,CASSSPDLTYNEQFF
few,TRBD2,TRBJ2-5,TRBV28,TGTGCCAGCAGTCTCCTAGCGGGGGACCAAGAGACCCAGTACTTC,CASSLLAGDQETQYF
-,-,TRBJ2-7,TRBV7-2,TGTGCCAGCAGCTGGACCCTTGGCTACGAGCAGTACTTC,CASSWTLGYEQYF
-,-,TRBJ1-1,TRBV6-6,TGTGCCAGCTCAACGTGGAACACTGAAGCTTTCTTT,CASSTWNTEAFF
many,-,TRBJ2-5,TRBV6-5,TGTGCCAGCAGTTACTCAGCAGGGCCGGGTGTCGAGACCCAGTACTTC,CASSYSAGPGVETQYF
few,-,TRBJ2-3,TRBV4-3,TGCGCCAGCAGCCAAGATCGTAGGGAGCCGCAGTATTTT,CASSQDRREPQYF
few,TRBD2,TRBJ2-3,TRBV20-1,TGCAGTGCTAGAGCCCAGCGGGGCTACACAGATACGCAGTATTTT,CSARAQRGYTDTQYF
few,-,TRBJ2-5,TRBV4-2,TGTGCCAGCATGGGGGGTCAAGAGACCCAGTACTTC,CASMGGQETQYF
few,-,TRBJ2-2,TRBV29-1,TGCAGCGTTGACTCCGGGGAGCTGTTTTTT,CSVDSGELFF
-,-,TRBJ2-7,TRBV6-2/TRBV6-3,TGTGCCAGCAGTTACACCGGGCTATCCTACGAGCAGTACTTC,CASSYTGLSYEQYF
few,-,TRBJ2-3,TRBV6-2/TRBV6-3,TGTGCCAGCAGTTATCCACCTGGGGATACGCAGTATTTT,CASSYPPGDTQYF
few,TRBD1,TRBJ2-2,TRBV4-1,TGCGCCAGCAGTTACAGACAGGGGTTGGGCACCGGGGAGCTGTTTTTT,CASSYRQGLGTGELFF
-,TRBD2,TRBJ2-2,TRBV10-3,TGTGCCATCAGTCGGCTAGCGGGGGACAAGAACACCGGGGAGCTGTTTTTT,CAISRLAGDKNTGELFF
-,TRBD1,TRBJ1-2,TRBV6-5,TGTGCCAGCAGTACGGGGGAACTCAGGGGGGTCCCTTATGGCTACACCTTC,CASSTGELRGVPYGYTF
many,-,TRBJ2-7,TRBV10-3,TGTGCCATCAGTGAACTGTCGGAGCAGGACCCTTCCTACGAGCAGTACTTC,CAISELSEQDPSYEQYF
-,TRBD1,TRBJ2-5,TRBV20-1,TGCAGTGCTCGCCGGGACAGGGGTCAAGAGACCCAGTACTTC,CSARRDRGQETQYF
few,TRBD1,TRBJ2-5,TRBV12-3/TRBV12-4,TGTGCCAGCACCGCTGGGACAGCCCGAGAGACCCAGTACTTC,CASTAGTARETQYF
-,TRBD1,TRBJ1-2,TRBV7-9,TGTGCCAGCAGCATAACCGGGACAGGGGGAAATGGCTACACCTTC,CASSITGTGGNGYTF
-,TRBD2,TRBJ2-3,TRBV7-8,TGTGCCAGCAGCTTCTCGACTAGCGGGGGTACAGATACGCAGTATTTT,CASSFSTSGGTDTQYF
medium-sized,-,TRBJ2-1,TRBV4-2,TGTGCCAGCAGCCAAGATAGGGGGGGGGTCTACAATGAGCAGTTCTTC,CASSQDRGGVYNEQFF
few,TRBD2,TRBJ2-7,TRBV27,TGTGCCAGCAGTTCGCCGGGACTAGCGGGGGGCCCCTACGAGCAGTACTTC,CASSSPGLAGGPYEQYF
few,-,TRBJ2-5,TRBV7-9,TGTGCCAGCAGCTCCGGACAGCAAGAGACCCAGTACTTC,CASSSGQQETQYF
-,-,TRBJ2-5,TRBV4-1,TGCGCCAGCAGCTACCCAGCAGAAGAGACCCAGTACTTC,CASSYPAEETQYF
many,-,TRBJ2-1,TRBV18,TGTGCCAGCTCACCGTCCGCAGGGCCTAGGTACAATGAGCAGTTCTTC,CASSPSAGPRYNEQFF
-,-,TRBJ2-3,TRBV7-6,TGTGCCAGCAGCTCGTGGGCGGATACGCAGTATTTT,CASSSWADTQYF
few,TRBD2,TRBJ2-5,TRBV5-1,TGCGCCAGCAGCTTTAGGGGGACTAGCGGCAAAGAGACCCAGTACTTC,CASSFRGTSGKETQYF
few,TRBD2,TRBJ2-2,TRBV27,TGTGCCAGCAGTTTCCTAGTCCTACCTCGGACTAGCGGGGGGGCCCCCGGGGAGCTGTTTTTT,CASSFLVLPRTSGGAPGELFF
-,TRBD1,TRBJ2-7,TRBV5-1,TGCGCCAGCAGCCCAGGACAGGGAATCTTCTACGAGCAGTACTTC,CASSPGQGIFYEQYF